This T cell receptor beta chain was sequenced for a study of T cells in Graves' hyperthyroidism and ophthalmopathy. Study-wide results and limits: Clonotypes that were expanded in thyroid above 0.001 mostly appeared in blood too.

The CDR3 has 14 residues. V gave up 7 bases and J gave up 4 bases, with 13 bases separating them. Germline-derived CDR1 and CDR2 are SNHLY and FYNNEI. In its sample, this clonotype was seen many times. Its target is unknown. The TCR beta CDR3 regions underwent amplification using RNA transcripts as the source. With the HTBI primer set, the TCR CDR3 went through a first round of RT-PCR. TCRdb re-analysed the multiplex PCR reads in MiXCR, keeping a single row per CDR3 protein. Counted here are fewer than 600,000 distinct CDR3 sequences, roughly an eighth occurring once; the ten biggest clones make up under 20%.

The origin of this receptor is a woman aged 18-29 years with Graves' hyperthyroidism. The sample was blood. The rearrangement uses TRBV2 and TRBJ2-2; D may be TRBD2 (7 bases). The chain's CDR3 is CASKGGNPTGELFF. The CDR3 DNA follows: TGTGCCAGCAAGGGGGGGAACCCCACCGGGGAGCTGTTTTTT.